These 7 T cell receptor beta chains came from one sample sequenced in a study of patients and donors after allogeneic stem cell transplantation. TCRdb re-analysed the RT-PCR reads in MiXCR, keeping a single row per CDR3 protein. Of hundreds of thousands of distinct CDR3 sequences listed, 16% are singletons. Material for sequencing was blood, either unsorted or a sorted T cell fraction (not recorded which). The receptor set was obtained from a human donor who was either an allogeneic HSCT recipient or a stem cell or donor lymphocyte infusion donor (not recorded which). It is not recorded whose cells these are; they may come from a transplant donor.

The chain combines TRBV24-1 with TRBJ1-3; D remains unclear. This CDR3 has 13 residues. Per the germline V gene, CDR1 is KGHDR and CDR2 is SFDVKD. The V and J ends lost 0 bases and 8 bases respectively, with 7 bases between them. CDR3 nucleotides: TGTGCCACCAGTGATTTGAGTGGGGACACCATATATTTT. It is translated as CATSDLSGDTIYF.

In its sample, this clonotype was seen a few times. V and J are TRBV7-6 and TRBJ2-3, with a weak D call TRBD2 (7 bases). The CDR3 extends over 15 amino acids. CDR1 is SGHVS, CDR2 FNYEAQ, per germline. Trimming pared 8 bases from V and 0 bases from J, leaving 15 bases between. The CDR3: CASQSGTPSTDTQYF. CDR3 DNA: TGTGCCAGCCAAAGCGGGACACCCAGCACAGATACGCAGTATTTT.

The rearrangement joins TRBV5-5 to TRBJ1-4, with 8 bases that match TRBD1. J lost 3 bases, V lost 4 bases, and 5 bases had no gene match. Germline loops: CDR1 SGHKS, CDR2 YYEKEE (reference sequence). The CDR3 runs 15 residues. The CDR3 loop is CASSIDRGANEKLFF. The DNA for the CDR3 is TGTGCCAGCAGCATAGACAGGGGTGCTAATGAAAAACTGTTTTTT.

The chain recombines TRBV7-2 with TRBJ2-7; D perhaps matches TRBD1 (6 bases). Trimming took off 2 bases at V and 2 bases at J, with 10 bases between the two ends. Per germline, CDR1 SGHTA and CDR2 FQGNSA. The length of the CDR3 is 14 residues. Here the CDR3 DNA reads TGTGCCAGCAGCTTACCCCCAGGGGCCTACGAGCAGTACTTC. Protein: CASSLPPGAYEQYF. The entire variable domain, with the rest obtained from reference TRBV7-2 and TRBJ2-7, is as follows: GAGVSQSPSNKVTEKGKDVELRCDPISGHTALYWYRQSLGQGLEFLIYFQGNSAPDKSGLPSDRFSAERTGGSVSTLTIQRTQQEDSAVYLCASSLPPGAYEQYFGPGTRLTVT.

J is TRBJ2-7 and V is TRBV25-1; D is unclear. CDR3 length equals 16 residues. Germline CDR1 MGHDK, CDR2 SYGVNS. V lost 2 bases to trimming and J lost 0 bases, with 14 bases between them. The CDR3 nucleotides are TGTGCCAGCAGTGAAGTTCAGCCAGGAGTCTCCTACGAGCAGTACTTC. Translation: CASSEVQPGVSYEQYF.

The chain couples TRBV3-1 to TRBJ2-7, with 8 bases lining up with TRBD2. This CDR3 region has 15 residues. V gave up 3 bases and J gave up 4 bases; unmatched junction bases: 8. The germline V gene has CDR1 LGHDT and CDR2 YNNKEL (reference sequence). The chain's CDR3 is CASSQTFSGVYEQYF. As DNA, the CDR3 is TGTGCCAGCAGCCAGACCTTTAGCGGGGTGTACGAGCAGTACTTC.

This clonotype was seen more than once but under ten times. V usage is TRBV12-3 or TRBV12-4 and J usage is TRBJ2-7; D is uncertain. Deletions cut 6 bases from V and 4 bases from J, with 10 bases between. The CDR3 has 12 residues. The CDR3 DNA reads as TGTGCCAGCAGCAAGACACCATACGAGCAGTACTTC. Its translation: CASSKTPYEQYF.